The 30 T cell receptor beta chains listed next were all sequenced from one sample in a study of beta chain features in type 1 diabetes. Their recognized antigens are unknown. The investigators reverse transcribed all of the isolated RNA, so they sequenced expressed TCRB transcripts. Using immunoSEQ multiplex PCR, the repertoire was profiled, and TCRdb retains in-frame clones only, with some absent. The sample lists approximately 160,000 clones, over 9% occurring once. General study results and limits: Type 1 diabetes patients had TCRB CDR3s that were shorter (moderately but significantly so) in all four CD4+ subsets.

Specimen: central memory CD4+ T cells from blood. These receptors were obtained from a man in his thirties or forties with type 1 diabetes.

The V and J genes are TRBV7-2 and TRBJ2-2, with TRBD2 identical over 11 bases. The length of the CDR3 is 16 residues. Losses at the gene ends were 0 bases for V and 6 bases for J; bases not matched to a gene: 3. Germline V lookup: CDR1 SGHTA, CDR2 FQGNSA. This chain's CDR3 is CASSLAASGRSGELFF. Here the CDR3 DNA reads TGTGCCAGCAGCTTAGCGGCTAGCGGGAGGTCCGGGGAGCTGTTTTTT. The whole variable domain, filled in from reference TRBV7-2 and TRBJ2-2, reads GAGVSQSPSNKVTEKGKDVELRCDPISGHTALYWYRQSLGQGLEFLIYFQGNSAPDKSGLPSDRFSAERTGGSVSTLTIQRTQQEDSAVYLCASSLAASGRSGELFFGEGSRLTVL.

This sequence joins TRBV18 and TRBJ2-1; D is possibly TRBD2 (6 bases). Per germline, CDR1 KGHSH and CDR2 LQKENI. V was shortened by 2 bases and J by 7 bases, with 21 bases between the two germline ends. This CDR3 region has 17 residues. CDR3: CASSPASDDFFYNEQFF. In nucleotides, the CDR3 is TGTGCCAGCTCACCAGCTAGCGACGATTTCTTTTATAATGAGCAGTTCTTC.

This sequence joins TRBV5-1 and TRBJ1-2, with D tentatively TRBD1 (6 bases). This CDR3 spans 13 amino acids. The germline V gene has CDR1 SGHRS and CDR2 YFSETQ. Trimming removed 4 bases at V and 13 bases at J, with 20 bases between. The CDR3 nucleotides are TGCGCCAGCAGCGATGAGGGGGAGATCTTACCCACCTTC. Amino acids: CASSDEGEILPTF.

This clone has only a few counts. The V call is TRBV9, the J call TRBJ2-5; TRBD1 matches at 9 bases. Unmatched junction bases numbered 5, after V lost 2 bases and J lost 3 bases. CDR3 length: 15 amino acids. Germline loops: CDR1 SGDLS, CDR2 YYNGEE. CDR3 amino acids: CASSVWGQGKETQYF. The CDR3 DNA sequence: TGTGCCAGCAGCGTCTGGGGACAGGGAAAAGAGACCCAGTACTTC.

This clone has only a few counts. The same CDR3 also results from other DNA sequences found in this sample. The chain recombines TRBV18 with TRBJ2-5, with D maybe TRBD2 (6 bases). The CDR3 contains 14 residues. V lost 3 bases and J lost 1, with 9 bases in between. CDR1 is KGHSH, CDR2 LQKENI, per germline. This chain's CDR3 is CASSPLGGQETQYF. CDR3 nucleotides: TGTGCCAGCTCACCCCTGGGGGGCCAAGAGACCCAGTACTTC.

The chain uses TRBV29-1 and TRBJ2-3, with D maybe TRBD2 (6 bases). V shed 6 bases and J shed 3 bases, with 16 bases lying between them. The CDR3 contains 14 residues. Germline V gene data show CDR1 as SQVTM and CDR2 as ANQGSEA. CDR3 DNA: TGCAGCGTCAGGTTGGCGGGAAGGACAGATACGCAGTATTTT. This sequence encodes CSVRLAGRTDTQYF.

This clone was found a few times. The chain couples TRBV5-5 to TRBJ2-3; D is perhaps TRBD2 (5 bases). V lost 4 bases, J lost 2 bases, and 14 bases lay in between. CDR1 and CDR2 from the germline V gene are SGHKS and YYEKEE (reference sequence). This CDR3 comprises 15 residues. CDR3 sequence reads: CASSPPSGPTDTQYF. The CDR3 DNA follows: TGTGCCAGCAGCCCCCCCAGCGGACCCACAGATACGCAGTATTTT.

The V gene is TRBV27, the J gene TRBJ1-2; weak D call: TRBD1 (5 bases). The ends were cut back, 7 bases at V and 2 bases at J, with 14 bases in the middle. The CDR3 loop spans 14 amino acids. CDR1 MNHEY and CDR2 SMNVEV come from the germline V gene (reference sequence). The CDR3 protein is CASTMGQGNYGYTF. CDR3 coding DNA: TGTGCCAGCACCATGGGTCAGGGAAACTATGGCTACACCTTC.

J is TRBJ1-4 and V is TRBV6-5, with D perhaps matching TRBD1 (5 bases). The CDR3 sequence is 14 residues long. Germline V lookup: CDR1 MNHEY, CDR2 SVGAGI. Trimming cost V 4 bases and J 5 bases, with 11 bases left between them. The DNA of the CDR3 is TGTGCCAGCAGTTCGGCAGGGTGGAATGAAAAACTGTTTTTT. The encoded protein is CASSSAGWNEKLFF.

The chain employs TRBV2 and TRBJ2-1, with D hard to call. The CDR3 is 15 amino acids. Germline V gene lookup returns CDR1 SNHLY and CDR2 FYNNEI. Trimming removed 1 base at V and 0 bases at J, with 7 bases between. CDR3 sequence reads: CASSEGPSSYNEQFF. The CDR3 DNA follows: TGTGCCAGCAGTGAAGGCCCCAGCTCCTACAATGAGCAGTTCTTC.

The chain couples TRBV2 to TRBJ1-2, with 10 bases matching TRBD1. The J segment lost 2 bases and the V segment lost 6 bases, leaving 3 bases of the junction unmatched. The CDR3 has 14 residues. Germline V gene sequence: CDR1 SNHLY, CDR2 FYNNEI. Here the CDR3 reads CASRRDRGNYGYTF. The DNA for the CDR3 is TGTGCCAGCAGAAGGGACAGGGGCAACTATGGCTACACCTTC.

This clone was counted a few times. The V call is TRBV5-1, the J call TRBJ2-1; no clear D gene. The germline V gene has CDR1 SGHRS and CDR2 YFSETQ. V lost 0 bases and J 9 bases, leaving 4 bases between the germline ends. This CDR3 has 11 residues. The CDR3 DNA follows: TGCGCCAGCAGCTTGGTGGCTGAGCAGTTCTTC. Translated: CASSLVAEQFF.

The gene calls are TRBV11-2 and TRBJ1-1, with D possibly being TRBD1 (6 bases). CDR1 is SGHAT, CDR2 FQNNGV, per germline. The CDR3 runs to 12 residues. Trimming removed 3 bases at V and 10 bases at J, with 12 bases between. The CDR3 DNA follows: TGTGCCAGCAGCTTCGGTACAGGGACAGCTTTCTTT. Encoded protein: CASSFGTGTAFF.

This clone was detected only a few times. The chain recombines TRBV7-9 with TRBJ2-1; no definite D call. The germline V and J ends were trimmed by 1 base and 8 bases, with 18 bases remaining between them. The germline V gene encodes CDR1 SEHNR and CDR2 FQNEAQ (reference sequence). The CDR3 is 16 residues long. CDR3 bases: TGTGCCAGCAGCTTAGGGGTTAACGGGTTTACCGATGAGCAGTTCTTC. It is translated as CASSLGVNGFTDEQFF.

This clone was counted between two and nine times. This chain connects TRBV5-1 to TRBJ2-7; 11 bases line up with TRBD1. The CDR3 sequence is 14 residues long. The germline CDR1 and CDR2 sequences are SGHRS and YFSETQ. The V gene end was trimmed by 3 bases and the J gene end by 6 bases; junction bases not matched to a gene: 5. This CDR3 reads CASSWTGGFGEQYF. DNA of the CDR3: TGCGCCAGCAGCTGGACAGGGGGCTTTGGCGAGCAGTACTTC.

The sample holds a few counts of this clone. This chain uses TRBV7-6 with TRBJ2-1, with D possibly matching TRBD2 (5 bases). From germline, CDR1 is SGHVS and CDR2 FNYEAQ. The CDR3 contains 14 residues. V lost 5 bases and J 9 bases, leaving 17 bases between the germline ends. CDR3 DNA sequence: TGTGCCAGCAGCCCTGGGCGGAACAGCGGTGAGCAGTTCTTC. Protein product: CASSPGRNSGEQFF. The whole variable domain, filled in from reference TRBV7-6 and TRBJ2-1, reads GAGVSQSPRYKVTKRGQDVALRCDPISGHVSLYWYRQALGQGPEFLTYFNYEAQQDKSGLPNDRFSAERPEGSISTLTIQRTEQRDSAMYRCASSPGRNSGEQFFGPGTRLTVL.

The sample holds a few counts of this clone. The V call is TRBV28, the J call TRBJ1-5; D gene ambiguous. This CDR3 has 15 residues. V was shortened by 0 bases and J by 0 bases, with 6 bases between the two germline ends. Germline V gene lookup returns CDR1 MDHEN and CDR2 SYDVKM. The CDR3 DNA reads as TGTGCCAGCAGTTTATGGGCATATAGCAATCAGCCCCAGCATTTT. Translating it yields CASSLWAYSNQPQHF.

This clone was recorded a few times. This chain joins TRBV6-6 and TRBJ1-2; D is uncertain. CDR1 MNHNY and CDR2 SVGAGI come from the germline V gene (reference sequence). V lost 2 bases and J lost 1, with 11 bases in between. The CDR3 has 15 residues. CDR3 protein: CASSYVGRFNYGYTF. The CDR3 DNA is TGTGCCAGCAGTTACGTGGGCAGGTTTAACTATGGCTACACCTTC.

This clone showed up just a few times. This chain uses TRBV28 with TRBJ1-2, with D perhaps TRBD1 (5 bases). Trimming took off 6 bases at V and 6 bases at J, with 14 bases between the two ends. Germline CDR1 is MDHEN and CDR2 is SYDVKM. The CDR3 consists of 13 residues. CDR3 bases: TGTGCCAGCAGATCCCAGGGCGGGGATGGCTACACCTTC. Translated, it gives CASRSQGGDGYTF.

The rearrangement joins TRBV7-9 to TRBJ2-1; TRBD2 aligns across 8 bases. CDR1 is SEHNR, CDR2 FQNEAQ, per germline (reference sequence). The CDR3 totals 14 residues. V lost 8 bases to trimming and J lost 3 bases; unmatched junction nucleotides: 6. CDR3 residues: CASGRTSFYNEQFF. Here the CDR3 DNA reads TGTGCCAGCGGGCGGACTAGCTTCTACAATGAGCAGTTCTTC.

This clone was seen only a few times. This rearrangement joins TRBV6-5 to TRBJ2-2, with D perhaps TRBD1 (6 bases). The germline CDR1 and CDR2 sequences are MNHEY and SVGAGI. The CDR3 length is 15 residues. Trimming removed 6 bases from V and 3 bases from J, with 14 bases in between. CDR3: CASSGGQFYTGELFF. The CDR3 region has the DNA TGTGCCAGCAGCGGCGGACAGTTCTACACCGGGGAGCTGTTTTTT.

A few counts support this clone. V usage is TRBV4-2 and J usage is TRBJ2-3, with 9 bases aligning to TRBD1. The germline gives CDR1 LGHNA, CDR2 YNFKEQ. J was trimmed by 1 base and V by 3 bases; bases with no gene match: 2. CDR3 length: 15 residues. The CDR3 is CASSQRQGGTDTQYF. CDR3 DNA: TGTGCCAGCAGCCAGCGACAGGGGGGCACAGATACGCAGTATTTT.

The CDR3 sequence is CASKPRDRGLGPQYF. DNA for the CDR3: TGTGCCAGCAAACCCCGTGACAGGGGTTTAGGCCCGCAGTACTTC. The chain carries TRBV27 and TRBJ2-7, with 8 bases aligning to TRBD1. This CDR3 spans 15 amino acids. The junction had 17 bases not matched to a gene; V was cut back by 7 bases and J by 9 bases. Germline V gene lookup returns CDR1 MNHEY and CDR2 SMNVEV (reference sequence).

The chain combines TRBV7-9 with TRBJ1-1, with D perhaps TRBD1 (5 bases). Germline loops: CDR1 SEHNR, CDR2 FQNEAQ (reference sequence). Between the trimmed V and J ends, which lost 2 bases and 3 bases, there was a span of 13 bases. This CDR3 has 15 amino acids. The CDR3 spells CASSLMGPGDTEAFF. The CDR3 DNA reads as TGTGCCAGCAGCTTAATGGGGCCGGGGGACACTGAAGCTTTCTTT.

The chain uses TRBV7-9 and TRBJ2-5, with no clear D. The CDR3 is made up of 14 amino acids. Germline CDR1 is SEHNR and CDR2 is FQNEAQ (reference sequence). Trimming took off 1 base at V and 1 base at J, with 7 bases between the two ends. In DNA form, the CDR3 reads TGTGCCAGCAGCTTAGAACAGACCCAAGAGACCCAGTACTTC. This sequence encodes CASSLEQTQETQYF.

The rearrangement uses TRBV14 and TRBJ2-1, with 9 bases matching TRBD2. Unmatched junction bases numbered 8, after V lost 4 bases and J lost 10 bases. Germline V CDR1 and CDR2: SGHDN, FVKESK. This CDR3 contains 14 residues. CDR3 nucleotides: TGTGCCAGCAGCCCGCACCTTAGCGGGAGCGAGCAGTTCTTC. This sequence encodes CASSPHLSGSEQFF.

V and J are TRBV5-1 and TRBJ1-2, with a possible D match to TRBD1 (5 bases). This CDR3 contains 14 residues. The V gene's germline CDR1 is SGHRS and CDR2 YFSETQ. With 0 bases removed from V and 0 bases from J, the gap between germline ends came to 6 bases. The CDR3 here is CASSLDRPNYGYTF. In DNA, the CDR3 is TGCGCCAGCAGCTTGGACAGGCCTAACTATGGCTACACCTTC.

This clone was seen a handful of times. J is TRBJ2-3 and V is TRBV7-2, with D hard to call. The CDR3 loop spans 12 amino acids. V lost 5 bases and J 6 bases, leaving 9 bases between the germline ends. Germline CDR1 reads SGHTA; CDR2 reads FQGNSA. CDR3 coding DNA: TGTGCCAGCAGCCCCCGGTTTGATACGCAGTATTTT. This gives the protein CASSPRFDTQYF.

The chain is built from TRBV28 and TRBJ2-7; 8 bases align to TRBD2. The V gene's germline CDR1 is MDHEN and CDR2 SYDVKM. The CDR3 has 14 amino acids. Trimming removed 5 bases from V and 6 bases from J; junction bases left unmatched: 9. The CDR3 protein is CASSQLAATSEQYF. As DNA, the CDR3 is TGTGCCAGCAGTCAACTAGCGGCGACCAGCGAGCAGTACTTC.

The table lists this clone with a few counts. This sequence joins TRBV19 and TRBJ1-5; possibly TRBD1 for D (6 bases). The CDR3 runs to 16 residues. The V gene's germline CDR1 is LNHDA and CDR2 SQIVND (reference sequence). V was cut by 3 bases and J by 4 bases, with 16 bases left in between. The CDR3 DNA follows: TGTGCCAGTAGTATTTCCCAGGGGATTGGAAATCAGCCCCAGCATTTT. This codes for CASSISQGIGNQPQHF.